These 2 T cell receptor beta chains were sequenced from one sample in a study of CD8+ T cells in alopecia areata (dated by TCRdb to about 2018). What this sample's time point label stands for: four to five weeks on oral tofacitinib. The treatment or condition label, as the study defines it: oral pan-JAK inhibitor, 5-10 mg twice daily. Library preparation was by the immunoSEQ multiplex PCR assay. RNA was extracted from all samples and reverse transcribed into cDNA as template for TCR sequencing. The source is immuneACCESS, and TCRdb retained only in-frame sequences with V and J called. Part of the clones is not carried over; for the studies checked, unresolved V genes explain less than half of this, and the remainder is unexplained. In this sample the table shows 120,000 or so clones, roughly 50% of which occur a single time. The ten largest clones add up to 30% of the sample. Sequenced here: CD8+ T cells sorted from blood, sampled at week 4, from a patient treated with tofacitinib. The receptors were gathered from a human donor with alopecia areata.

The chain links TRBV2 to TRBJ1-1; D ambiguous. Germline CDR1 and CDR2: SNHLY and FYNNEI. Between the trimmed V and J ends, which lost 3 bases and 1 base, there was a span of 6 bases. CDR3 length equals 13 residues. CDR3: CASSERANTEAFF. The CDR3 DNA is TGTGCCAGCAGTGAGAGGGCGAACACTGAAGCTTTCTTT.

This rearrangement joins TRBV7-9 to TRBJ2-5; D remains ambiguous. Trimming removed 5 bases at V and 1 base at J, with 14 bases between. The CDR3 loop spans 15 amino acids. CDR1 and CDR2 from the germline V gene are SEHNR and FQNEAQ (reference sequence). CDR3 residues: CASSRKLDGQETQYF. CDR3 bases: TGTGCCAGCAGCCGCAAACTGGACGGCCAAGAGACCCAGTACTTC.